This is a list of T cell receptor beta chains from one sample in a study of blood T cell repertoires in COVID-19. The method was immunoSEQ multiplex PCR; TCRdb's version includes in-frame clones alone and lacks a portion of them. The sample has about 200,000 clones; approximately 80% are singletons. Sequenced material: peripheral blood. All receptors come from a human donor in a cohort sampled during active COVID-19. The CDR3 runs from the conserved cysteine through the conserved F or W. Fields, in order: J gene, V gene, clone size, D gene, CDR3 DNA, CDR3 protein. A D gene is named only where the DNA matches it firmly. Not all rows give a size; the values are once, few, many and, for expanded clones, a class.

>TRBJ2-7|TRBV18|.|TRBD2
TGTGCCAGCTCACCACCGTACGGGACTAGCGGGAACTACGAGCAGTACTTC
CASSPPYGTSGNYEQYF
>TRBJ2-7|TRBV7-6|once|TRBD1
TGTGCCAGCAGCTTAGAAGGGACAGGGGACTACGAGCAGTACTTC
CASSLEGTGDYEQYF
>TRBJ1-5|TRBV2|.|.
TGTGCCAGTTGGGTCGGGGGCAATCAGCCCCAGCATTTT
CASWVGGNQPQHF
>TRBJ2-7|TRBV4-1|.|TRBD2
TGCGCCAGCAGCCCTCGACTAGCGGGGCTCTACGAGCAGTACTTC
CASSPRLAGLYEQYF
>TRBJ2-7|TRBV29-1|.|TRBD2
TGCAGCGCAAGGGCGGGAGCAAGGTACGAGCAGTACTTC
CSARAGARYEQYF
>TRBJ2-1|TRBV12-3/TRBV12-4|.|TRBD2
TGTGCCAGTACTAGCGGGAGCTTGGATGAGCAGTTCTTC
CASTSGSLDEQFF
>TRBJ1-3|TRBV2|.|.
TGTGCCAGCAGATGGAGGACAGAGGGGACTGGAAACACCATATATTTT
CASRWRTEGTGNTIYF
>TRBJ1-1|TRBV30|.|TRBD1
TGTGCCTGGAGTGCAGGACAGGGTGATGGGTACACTGAAGCTTTCTTT
CAWSAGQGDGYTEAFF
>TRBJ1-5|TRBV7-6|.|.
TGTGCCAGCAGCCCGCAGGAAAATCAGCCCCAGCATTTT
CASSPQENQPQHF
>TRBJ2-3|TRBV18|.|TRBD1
TGTGCCAGCTCACCCCTGGACGGGGGCCAGGGGGCGCGGGATACGCAGTATTTT
CASSPLDGGQGARDTQYF
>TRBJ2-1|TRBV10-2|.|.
TGCGCCAGCAGTGTGAACAGGGCGAATGAGCAGTTCTTC
CASSVNRANEQFF
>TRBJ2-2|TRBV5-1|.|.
TGCGCCAGCAGCTGGACAGTTTCCGGACCGCTGGAGGAGCTGTTTTTT
CASSWTVSGPLEELFF
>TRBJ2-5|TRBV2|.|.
TGTGCCAGCAACCTGGCGGGGACTTATCAGACCCAGTACTTC
CASNLAGTYQTQYF
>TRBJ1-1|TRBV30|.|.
TGTGCCTGGACGTGGGGGGTTTACGCTTTCTTT
CAWTWGVYAFF
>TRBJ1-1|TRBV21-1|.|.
TGTGCCAGCAGCTGGCTAGAACAGGCAAGGATGAACACTGAAGCTTTCTTT
CASSWLEQARMNTEAFF
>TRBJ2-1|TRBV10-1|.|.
TGCGCCAGCAGTGATTCGGCCTATGCGGGATTTCCCCCAAGCTCCTACAATGAGCAGTTCTTC
CASSDSAYAGFPPSSYNEQFF
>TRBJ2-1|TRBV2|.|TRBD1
TGTGCCAGCAGTGAAGCGCTAGGGGGCGCGGGTCGTGAGCAGTTCTTC
CASSEALGGAGREQFF
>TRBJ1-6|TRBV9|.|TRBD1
TGTGCCAGCAGCGCGGGACAGGGGTATAATTCACCCCTCCACTTT
CASSAGQGYNSPLHF
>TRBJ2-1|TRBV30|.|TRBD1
TGTGCCTGGACTCCGGGACAGGGACTCAATGAGCAGTTCTTC
CAWTPGQGLNEQFF
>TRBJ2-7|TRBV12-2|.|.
TGTGCAAGTCGCATTCGACTAGCGGGATACAACTACGAGCAGTACTTC
CASRIRLAGYNYEQYF
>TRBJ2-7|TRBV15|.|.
TGTGCCACCAGCAGAGGGGGGAGCGGGTCCAACGAGCAGTACTTC
CATSRGGSGSNEQYF
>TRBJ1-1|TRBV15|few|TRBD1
TGTGCCACCAGCTCCTCCTCGACAGGGAAGACTGAAGCTTTCTTT
CATSSSSTGKTEAFF
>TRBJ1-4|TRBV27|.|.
TGTGCCAGCACTAACTGGGGGGGGGCGGGGGAAAAACTGTTTTTT
CASTNWGGAGEKLFF
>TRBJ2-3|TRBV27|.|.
TGTGCCAGCAGACAGGGAAGCAGCACAGATACGCAGTATTTT
CASRQGSSTDTQYF
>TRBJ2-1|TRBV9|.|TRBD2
TGTGCCAGCAGCGTGGGGGGTAGCGGGCGTAATGAGCAGTTCTTC
CASSVGGSGRNEQFF
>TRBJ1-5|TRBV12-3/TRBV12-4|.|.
TGTGCCAGCAGTTTACAGGGTAATCAGCCCCAGCATTTT
CASSLQGNQPQHF
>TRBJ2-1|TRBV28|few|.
TGTGCCAGCAGCCCGCTAGCGACAATCTACAATGAGCAGTTCTTC
CASSPLATIYNEQFF
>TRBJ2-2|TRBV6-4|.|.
TGTGCCAGCAGTGTAGACAGCACCGGGGAGCTGTTTTTT
CASSVDSTGELFF
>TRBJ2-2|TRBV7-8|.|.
TGTGCCAGCAGCTATACGGGACTCCATATCGGGGAGCTGTTTTTT
CASSYTGLHIGELFF
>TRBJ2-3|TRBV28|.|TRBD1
TGTGCCAGCAGTTTGCCCCCGACAGGGGTAGATACGCAGTATTTT
CASSLPPTGVDTQYF
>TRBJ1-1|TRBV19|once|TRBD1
TGTGCCAGTAGTAGGGACAGGAACACTGAAGCTTTCTTT
CASSRDRNTEAFF
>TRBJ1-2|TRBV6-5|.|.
TGTGCCAGCAGTCACAACTCGGGGGACTATGGCTACACCTTC
CASSHNSGDYGYTF
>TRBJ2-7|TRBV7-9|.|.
TGTGCCAGCAGCATAGCAGGGGGGAGGGCCCACGAGCAGTACTTC
CASSIAGGRAHEQYF
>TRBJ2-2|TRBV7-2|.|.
TGTGCCAGCAGCTCGCAGAGGTACACCGGGGAGCTGTTTTTT
CASSSQRYTGELFF
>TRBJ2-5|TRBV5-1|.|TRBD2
TGCGCCAGCAGCTTGGCCGGGACTAGCGGGACAGAGACCCAGTACTTC
CASSLAGTSGTETQYF
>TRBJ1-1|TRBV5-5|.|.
TGTGCCAGCAGCTTGGTAACAGGGCTCACTGAAGCTTTCTTT
CASSLVTGLTEAFF
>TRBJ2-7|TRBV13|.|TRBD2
TGTGCCAGCAGCCCCCAGGGCGGCGGGAGAATCTACGAGCAGTACTTC
CASSPQGGGRIYEQYF
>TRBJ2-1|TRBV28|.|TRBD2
TGTGCCAGCAGTACTAGCGGGAGGGTTATAAGGTTCTTC
CASSTSGRVIRFF
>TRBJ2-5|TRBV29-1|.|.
TGCAGCGCCCGACTACTACAAGAGACCCAGTACTTC
CSARLLQETQYF
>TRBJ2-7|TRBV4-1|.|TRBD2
TGCGCCAGCAGCCCTAGGGGGACTAGCGGTGCCTACGAGCAGTACTTC
CASSPRGTSGAYEQYF
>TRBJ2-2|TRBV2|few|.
TGTGCCAGCAGTGCCACCACAACGAACACCGGGGAGCTGTTTTTT
CASSATTTNTGELFF
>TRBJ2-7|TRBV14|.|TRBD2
TGTGCCAGCAGCTACCTTAGGACTAGCGGCTACGAGCAGTACTTC
CASSYLRTSGYEQYF
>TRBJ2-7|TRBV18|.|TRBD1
TGTGCCAGCTCACCACCGGGACAGGGGGCGTACGAGCAGTACTTC
CASSPPGQGAYEQYF
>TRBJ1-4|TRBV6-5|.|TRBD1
TGTGCCAGCAGTCACCTGACAGGGTTTAATGAAAAACTGTTTTTT
CASSHLTGFNEKLFF
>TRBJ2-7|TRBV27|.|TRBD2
TGTGCCAGCCTTGGGCTAGCGGGAGCCCCGCCCTACGAGCAGTACTTC
CASLGLAGAPPYEQYF
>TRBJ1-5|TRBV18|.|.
TGTGCCAGCTCACCAGCGGGTACCCATCAGCCCCAGCATTTT
CASSPAGTHQPQHF
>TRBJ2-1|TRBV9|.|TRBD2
TGTGCCAGCAGCCCCGGGACTAGCGGGTACAATGAGCAGTTCTTC
CASSPGTSGYNEQFF
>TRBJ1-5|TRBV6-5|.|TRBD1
TGTGCCAGCAGAGCAGGGGGCCATCAGCCCCAGCATTTT
CASRAGGHQPQHF
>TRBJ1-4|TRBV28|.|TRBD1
TGTGCCAGCAGTTCACCAAGACAGGGAACTAATGAAAAACTGTTTTTT
CASSSPRQGTNEKLFF